This T cell receptor beta chain was identified during a study of T cell repertoires in cytomegalovirus infection. Across the whole study: In public TCR beta signatures, there were indications of both CMV infection and matching HLA type.

Regarding the study as a whole: Cumulative public TCR beta family frequency identified CMV carriers with the relevant HLA.

CDR3 length: 13 amino acids. The V gene lost 5 bases and the J gene lost 4 bases, with 10 bases spanning the gap. In germline, CDR1 is SGHVT, CDR2 SQSDAQ. This clonotype turned up a few times. Its antigen is undetermined. Using its own MiXCR run on the reads, TCRdb lists one record per CDR3 protein. The sample shows about 890,000 distinct CDR3 sequences, around 30% of them seen only once. Specimen: cultured CD8+ T cells from PBMCs, collected from culture after CMV antigen stimulation. This receptor was obtained from a human donor in good health (CMV status not recorded). Some clones in this sample may be carry-over from other donors' samples. The chain recombines TRBV7-4 with TRBJ2-3; D is unresolved. The CDR3 reads CASSGGESDTQYF. The CDR3 nucleotides are TGTGCCAGCAGCGGTGGGGAATCAGATACGCAGTATTTT.